This TCR beta chain was identified in a study of T cell responses to AZD1222 COVID-19 vaccine. Study-level findings and limits: Across spike, vaccine-associated CD4 TCRs were found, dominant at 160-218 and 743-854. An increase in Spike-specific TCR breadth and depth was observed after two AZD1222 doses. Clonal diversity was possibly underestimated; the donors were predominantly white British and more often female.

Analysis merged second doses at about 4 or about 12 weeks. This clone was recorded once. Its cognate antigen is unknown. The V segment lost 4 bases and the J segment 4 bases; nucleotides outside the gene matches: 12. CDR1 SGHKS and CDR2 YYEKEE come from the germline V gene (reference sequence). This CDR3 has 16 residues. Using immunoSEQ multiplex PCR, the repertoire was profiled, and TCRdb retains in-frame clones only, with some absent. The repertoire consists of some 130,000 clones, with approximately 91% occurring once and the leading ten covering about 1%. The V and J genes are TRBV5-5 and TRBJ2-7; 9 nucleotides line up with TRBD1. This specimen consisted of peripheral blood, obtained 28 days after the second AZD1222 dose. The source of this sequence is an adult who received the AZD1222 COVID-19 vaccine. CDR3 nucleotide sequence: TGTGCCAGCAGCCTTCCCCGCCCGGGACAGGGTTACGAGCAGTACTTC. The encoded protein is CASSLPRPGQGYEQYF.